Below are 5 T cell receptor beta chains sequenced from a single sample in a study of cytomegalovirus exposure and HLA in healthy donors. Repertoires were generated with immunoSEQ multiplex PCR, while TCRdb's copy carries only in-frame clones and drops some. There are under 200,000 clones in the sample; roughly 81% occur only once, and about 1.2% lies in the top ten. The sequenced sample consisted of PBMCs. The receptors shown here come from a woman between 25 and 40 years old in good health and CMV-seronegative.

This chain connects TRBV5-1 to TRBJ2-1; 7 bases match TRBD1. Trimming removed 5 bases from V and 9 bases from J; junction bases left unmatched: 8. The CDR3 has 13 residues. Germline loops: CDR1 SGHRS, CDR2 YFSETQ. CDR3 nucleotides: TGCGCCAGCAGTTACCAGGGGGTGGGTGAGCAGTTCTTC. Translated: CASSYQGVGEQFF.

V gene TRBV9 combines with J gene TRBJ1-2; a possible D gene is TRBD1 (5 bases). The CDR3 runs to 14 residues. The germline V gene has CDR1 SGDLS and CDR2 YYNGEE. Deletions cut 0 bases from V and 4 bases from J, with 10 bases between. The CDR3 DNA reads TGTGCCAGCAGCGTAGGGGAGGGGACCTATGGCTACACCTTC. It encodes CASSVGEGTYGYTF. The whole variable domain, filled in from reference TRBV9 and TRBJ1-2, reads DSGVTQTPKHLITATGQRVTLRCSPRSGDLSVYWYQQSLDQGLQFLIQYYNGEERAKGNILERFSAQQFPDLHSELNLSSLELGDSALYFCASSVGEGTYGYTFGSGTRLTVV.

The gene calls are TRBV29-1 and TRBJ2-7, with D perhaps matching TRBD2 (6 bases). V lost 1 base and J 7 bases, leaving 14 bases between the germline ends. The CDR3 extends over 13 amino acids. The germline V gene encodes CDR1 SQVTM and CDR2 ANQGSEA. The CDR3, as DNA: TGCAGCGTTGAAGGCGGGACGGTCGGGGAGCAGTACTTC. Translated: CSVEGGTVGEQYF.

The chain couples TRBV10-3 to TRBJ2-5; TRBD1 agrees at 8 bases. The CDR3 extends over 15 amino acids. J was trimmed by 5 bases and V by 3 bases; bases with no gene match: 8. In germline, CDR1 is ENHRY, CDR2 SYGVKD. The CDR3, as DNA: TGTGCCATCAGTGACACGGCCAGGGGGCGGGAGACCCAGTACTTC. This gives the protein CAISDTARGRETQYF.

This sequence joins TRBV7-7 and TRBJ1-1; perhaps TRBD1 as D (6 bases). CDR1 and CDR2 (germline): SSHAT, FNYEAQ (reference sequence). This CDR3 contains 13 residues. The V end lost 5 bases, the J end lost 0 bases, and 7 bases lay between the germline ends. The CDR3 reads CASSRTVNTEAFF. The CDR3 DNA reads TGTGCCAGCAGCAGGACAGTGAACACTGAAGCTTTCTTT.